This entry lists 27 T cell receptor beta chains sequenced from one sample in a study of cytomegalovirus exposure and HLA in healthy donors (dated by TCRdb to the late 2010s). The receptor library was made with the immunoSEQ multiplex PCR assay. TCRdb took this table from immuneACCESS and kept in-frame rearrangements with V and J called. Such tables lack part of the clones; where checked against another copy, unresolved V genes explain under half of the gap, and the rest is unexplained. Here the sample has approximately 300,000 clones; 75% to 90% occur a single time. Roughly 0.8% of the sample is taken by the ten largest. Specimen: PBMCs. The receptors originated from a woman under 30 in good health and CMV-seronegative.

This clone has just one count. CDR3 nucleotides: TGTGCCAGCAGCTTGGACAGGGGGGACTATGGCTACACCTTC. The encoded protein is CASSLDRGDYGYTF. The chain combines TRBV7-9 with TRBJ1-2; 10 bases map to TRBD1. With 3 bases clipped from V and 3 bases from J, the junction kept 1 base outside the gene matches. The CDR3 has 14 residues. Germline CDR1 reads SEHNR; CDR2 reads FQNEAQ (reference sequence).

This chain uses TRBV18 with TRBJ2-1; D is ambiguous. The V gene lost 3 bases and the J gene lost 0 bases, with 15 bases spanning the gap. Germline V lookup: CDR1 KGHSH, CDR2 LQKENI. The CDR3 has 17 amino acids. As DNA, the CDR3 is TGTGCCAGCTCACCGAGCGCGTCGCGGAGCTCCTACAATGAGCAGTTCTTC. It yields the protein CASSPSASRSSYNEQFF.

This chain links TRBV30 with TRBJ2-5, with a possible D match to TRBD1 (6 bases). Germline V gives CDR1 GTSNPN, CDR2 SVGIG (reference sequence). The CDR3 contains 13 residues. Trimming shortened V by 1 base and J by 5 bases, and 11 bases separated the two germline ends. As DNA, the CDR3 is TGTGCCTGGAGTGGGGGGCCAGGGGAGACCCAGTACTTC. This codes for CAWSGGPGETQYF. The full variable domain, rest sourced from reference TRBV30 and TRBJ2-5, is SQTIHQWPATLVQPVGSPLSLECTVEGTSNPNLYWYRQAAGRGLQLLFYSVGIGQISSEVPQNLSASRPQDRQFILSSKKLLLSDSGFYLCAWSGGPGETQYFGPGTRLLVL.

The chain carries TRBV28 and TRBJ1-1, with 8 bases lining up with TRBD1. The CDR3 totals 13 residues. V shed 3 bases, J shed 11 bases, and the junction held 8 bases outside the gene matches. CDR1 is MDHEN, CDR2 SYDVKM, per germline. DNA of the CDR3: TGTGCCAGCAGTTTTCCGGCAGGGGGCTCGGCTTTCTTT. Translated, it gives CASSFPAGGSAFF.

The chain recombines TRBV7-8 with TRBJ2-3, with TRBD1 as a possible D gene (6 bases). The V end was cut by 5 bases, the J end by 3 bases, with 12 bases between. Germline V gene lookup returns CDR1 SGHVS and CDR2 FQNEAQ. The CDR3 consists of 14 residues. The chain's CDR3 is CASSRAGVTDTQYF. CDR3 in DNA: TGTGCCAGCAGCCGCGCAGGGGTAACAGATACGCAGTATTTT. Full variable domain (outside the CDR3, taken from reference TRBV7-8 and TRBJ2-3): GAGVSQSPRYKVAKRGQDVALRCDPISGHVSLFWYQQALGQGPEFLTYFQNEAQLDKSGLPSDRFFAERPEGSVSTLKIQRTQQEDSAVYLCASSRAGVTDTQYFGPGTRLTVL.

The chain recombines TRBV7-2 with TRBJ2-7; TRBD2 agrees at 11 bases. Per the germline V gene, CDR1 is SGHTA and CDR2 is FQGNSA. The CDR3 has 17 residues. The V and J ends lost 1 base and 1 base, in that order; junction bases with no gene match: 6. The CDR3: CASSLGASGRSSYEQYF. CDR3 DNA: TGTGCCAGCAGCTTAGGTGCTAGCGGGAGGTCTTCCTACGAGCAGTACTTC.

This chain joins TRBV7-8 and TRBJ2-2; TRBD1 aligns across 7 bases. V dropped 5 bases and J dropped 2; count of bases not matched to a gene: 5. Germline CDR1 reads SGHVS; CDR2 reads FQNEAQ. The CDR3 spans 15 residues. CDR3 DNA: TGTGCCAGCAGCACAAGGACAGGCAACACCGGGGAGCTGTTTTTT. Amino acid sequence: CASSTRTGNTGELFF.

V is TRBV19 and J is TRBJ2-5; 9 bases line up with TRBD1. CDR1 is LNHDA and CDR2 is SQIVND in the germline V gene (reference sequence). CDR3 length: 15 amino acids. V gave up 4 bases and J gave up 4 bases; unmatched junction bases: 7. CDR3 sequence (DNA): TGTGCCAGTAGTAAACGGGGACAGGGAGGAGAGACCCAGTACTTC. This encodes CASSKRGQGGETQYF.

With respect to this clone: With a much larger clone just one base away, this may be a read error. The CDR3 coding sequence is TGTGTCAGCAGCTTATTTACAGGAGCTTTCTTT. Its translation is CVSSLFTGAFF. V usage is TRBV7-9 and J usage is TRBJ1-1; D might be TRBD1 (5 bases). The CDR3 has 11 residues. CDR1 and CDR2 (germline): SEHNR, FQNEAQ (reference sequence).

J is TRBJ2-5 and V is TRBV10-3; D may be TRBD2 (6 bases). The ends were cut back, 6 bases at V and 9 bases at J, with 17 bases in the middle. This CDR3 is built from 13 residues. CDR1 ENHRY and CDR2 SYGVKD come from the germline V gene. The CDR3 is CAISEGLLGSQYF. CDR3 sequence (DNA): TGTGCCATCAGCGAGGGACTTCTGGGTTCCCAGTACTTC.

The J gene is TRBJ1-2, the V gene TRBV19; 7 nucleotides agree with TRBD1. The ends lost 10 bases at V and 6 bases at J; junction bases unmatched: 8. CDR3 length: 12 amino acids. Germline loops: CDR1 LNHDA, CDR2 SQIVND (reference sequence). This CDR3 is CATSDRVHGYTF. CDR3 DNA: TGTGCCACCTCTGACAGGGTTCATGGCTACACCTTC.

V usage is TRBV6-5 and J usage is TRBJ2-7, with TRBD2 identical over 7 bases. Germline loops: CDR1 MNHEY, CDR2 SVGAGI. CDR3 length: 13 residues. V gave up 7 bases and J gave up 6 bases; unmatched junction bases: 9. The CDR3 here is CASTLGGGREQYF. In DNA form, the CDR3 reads TGTGCCAGCACTCTTGGGGGGGGACGCGAGCAGTACTTC.

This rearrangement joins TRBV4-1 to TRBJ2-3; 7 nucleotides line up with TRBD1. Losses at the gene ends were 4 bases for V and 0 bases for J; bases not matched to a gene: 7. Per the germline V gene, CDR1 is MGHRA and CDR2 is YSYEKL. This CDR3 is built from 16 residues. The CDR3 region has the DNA TGCGCCAGCAGCCGTCTTCCGGGACAGAGCACAGATACGCAGTATTTT. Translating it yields CASSRLPGQSTDTQYF.

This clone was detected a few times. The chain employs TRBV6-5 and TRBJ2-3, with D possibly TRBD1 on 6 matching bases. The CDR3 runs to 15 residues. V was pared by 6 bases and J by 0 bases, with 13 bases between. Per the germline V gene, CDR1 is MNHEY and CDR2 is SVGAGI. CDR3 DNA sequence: TGTGCCAGCAGATTACAGGGATCGAGCACAGATACGCAGTATTTT. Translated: CASRLQGSSTDTQYF.

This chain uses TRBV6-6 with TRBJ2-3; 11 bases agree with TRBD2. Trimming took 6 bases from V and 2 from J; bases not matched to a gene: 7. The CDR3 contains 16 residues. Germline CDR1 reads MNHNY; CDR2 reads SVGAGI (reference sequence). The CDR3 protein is CASSYSGRALTDTQYF. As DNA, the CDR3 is TGTGCCAGCAGCTATAGCGGGAGGGCCCTCACAGATACGCAGTATTTT.

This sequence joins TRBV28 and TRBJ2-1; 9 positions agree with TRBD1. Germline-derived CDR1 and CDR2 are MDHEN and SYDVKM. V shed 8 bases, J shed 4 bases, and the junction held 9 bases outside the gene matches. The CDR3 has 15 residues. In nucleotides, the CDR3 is TGTGCCAGCGGCGAGGGGGGACAGGGTTACAATGAGCAGTTCTTC. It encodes CASGEGGQGYNEQFF.

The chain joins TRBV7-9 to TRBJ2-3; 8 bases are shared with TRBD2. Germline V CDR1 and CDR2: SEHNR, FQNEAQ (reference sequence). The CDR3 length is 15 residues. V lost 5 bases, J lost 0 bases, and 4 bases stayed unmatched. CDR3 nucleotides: TGTGCCAGCAGCCCATTAGCGGGGAGCACAGATACGCAGTATTTT. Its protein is CASSPLAGSTDTQYF.

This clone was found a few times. In DNA form, the CDR3 reads TGCGCCAGCAGCTTGGAAGGGGCGCGGGGCTACACCTTC. Translating gives CASSLEGARGYTF. The V gene is TRBV5-1, the J gene TRBJ1-2, with D possibly matching TRBD1 (5 bases). Per germline, CDR1 SGHRS and CDR2 YFSETQ. Trimming removed 0 bases from V and 8 bases from J, with 11 bases in between. The CDR3 is 13 amino acids. Together with reference TRBV5-1 and TRBJ1-2, the CDR3 gives the full variable domain: KAGVTQTPRYLIKTRGQQVTLSCSPISGHRSVSWYQQTPGQGLQFLFEYFSETQRNKGNFPGRFSGRQFSNSRSEMNVSTLELGDSALYLCASSLEGARGYTFGSGTRLTVV.

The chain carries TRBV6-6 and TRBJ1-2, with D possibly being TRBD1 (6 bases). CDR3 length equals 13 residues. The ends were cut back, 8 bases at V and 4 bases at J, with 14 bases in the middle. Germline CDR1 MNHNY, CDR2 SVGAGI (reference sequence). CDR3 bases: TGTGCCAGCTCCGACAGGAGACTCTATGGCTACACCTTC. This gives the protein CASSDRRLYGYTF.

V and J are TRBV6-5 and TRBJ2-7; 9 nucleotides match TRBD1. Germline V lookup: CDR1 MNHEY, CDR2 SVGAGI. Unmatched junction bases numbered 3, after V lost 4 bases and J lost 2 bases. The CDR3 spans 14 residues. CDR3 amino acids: CASSWGQGAYEQYF. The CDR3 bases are TGTGCCAGCAGTTGGGGACAGGGAGCCTACGAGCAGTACTTC.

In DNA form, the CDR3 reads TGTGCCAGCTCATACCGCCAGGACTCATCCTACAATGAGCAGTTCTTC. Protein: CASSYRQDSSYNEQFF. The chain has TRBV18 and TRBJ2-1; D is possibly TRBD2 (5 bases). The CDR3 has 16 amino acids. V was cut by 5 bases and J by 1 base, with 15 bases left in between. Germline lookup yields CDR1 KGHSH and CDR2 LQKENI.

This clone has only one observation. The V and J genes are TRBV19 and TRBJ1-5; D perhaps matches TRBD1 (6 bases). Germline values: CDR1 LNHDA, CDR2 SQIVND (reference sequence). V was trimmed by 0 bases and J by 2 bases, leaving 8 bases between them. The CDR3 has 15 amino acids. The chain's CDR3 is CASSIEGTRNQPQHF. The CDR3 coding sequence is TGTGCCAGTAGTATAGAAGGGACACGCAATCAGCCCCAGCATTTT.

CDR3 loop: CASSVGPPEDEQYF. The CDR3 nucleotides read TGTGCCAGCAGCGTAGGACCACCAGAGGACGAGCAGTACTTC. V and J are TRBV9 and TRBJ2-7; no clear D gene. Trimming left V 0 bases short and J 5 bases short, with 12 bases between. Germline CDR1 SGDLS, CDR2 YYNGEE. CDR3 size: 14 residues.

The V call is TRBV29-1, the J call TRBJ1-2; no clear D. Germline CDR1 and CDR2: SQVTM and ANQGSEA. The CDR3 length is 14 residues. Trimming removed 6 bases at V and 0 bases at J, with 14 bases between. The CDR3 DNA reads TGCAGCGTGCACGGGGAAACCCCTAACTATGGCTACACCTTC. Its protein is CSVHGETPNYGYTF.

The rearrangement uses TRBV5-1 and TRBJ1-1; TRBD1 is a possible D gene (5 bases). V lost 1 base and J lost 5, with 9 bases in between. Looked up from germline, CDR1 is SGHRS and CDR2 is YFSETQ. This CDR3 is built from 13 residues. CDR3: CASSLRSGTEAFF. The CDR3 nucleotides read TGCGCCAGCAGCTTGAGGTCAGGGACTGAAGCTTTCTTT.

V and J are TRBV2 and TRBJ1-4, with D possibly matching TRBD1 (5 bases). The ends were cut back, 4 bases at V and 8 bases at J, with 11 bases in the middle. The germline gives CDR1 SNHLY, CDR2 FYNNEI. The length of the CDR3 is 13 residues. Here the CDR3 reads CASSGTGLEKLFF. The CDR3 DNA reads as TGTGCCAGCAGTGGTACAGGTCTCGAAAAACTGTTTTTT.

DNA for the CDR3: TGTGCCAGCAGCTTAGGAAACGGGGTCCTACAGGGAGAGACCCAGTACTTC. Translated, it gives CASSLGNGVLQGETQYF. The chain joins TRBV7-9 to TRBJ2-5, with D possibly being TRBD1 (6 bases). CDR3 length: 17 amino acids. V lost 1 base to trimming and J lost 4 bases, with 19 bases between them. Germline assignment: CDR1 SEHNR and CDR2 FQNEAQ (reference sequence). The whole variable domain, filled in from reference TRBV7-9 and TRBJ2-5, reads DTGVSQNPRHKITKRGQNVTFRCDPISEHNRLYWYRQTLGQGPEFLTYFQNEAQLEKSRLLSDRFSAERPKGSFSTLEIQRTEQGDSAMYLCASSLGNGVLQGETQYFGPGTRLLVL.